This TCR beta chain was found in a study of shared clonotypes between healthy human individuals. Overall study context: The study drew on a couple of women and a few men aged 18 to 49 as donors.

Points from the study as a whole: Estimated richness was generally greater in naive than memory subsets. It was anticipated that sequencing depth would influence how many clonotypes donors shared.

The germline V and J ends were trimmed by 2 bases and 7 bases, with 13 bases remaining between them. Germline-derived CDR1 and CDR2 are SGHTS and YDEGEE. This CDR3 contains 15 residues. As processed by the authors: For the immunoSEQ data, sequences were junction-only without quality scores, so filtering differed. The protocol was immunoSEQ multiplex PCR, while the TCRdb copy is restricted to in-frame clones and leaves out a portion. V and J calls and clone size come straight from that table; D and trimming were deduced from the DNA. The sample carries millions of clones, roughly 95% recorded once. This clone was detected only once. Its antigen is undetermined. CD45RO-negative cells were positively selected for CCR7, leaving out terminally differentiated effector memory CD45RA+ cells.

The sample was naive CD8+ T cells sorted from blood. This clonotype originated in a man in his late teens or twenties in good health. The chain couples TRBV5-8 to TRBJ1-6; D may be TRBD1 (5 bases). The CDR3 DNA reads as TGTGCCAGCAGCTTTCGGGGGGTAGCCAATTCACCCCTCCACTTT. Amino acid sequence: CASSFRGVANSPLHF.